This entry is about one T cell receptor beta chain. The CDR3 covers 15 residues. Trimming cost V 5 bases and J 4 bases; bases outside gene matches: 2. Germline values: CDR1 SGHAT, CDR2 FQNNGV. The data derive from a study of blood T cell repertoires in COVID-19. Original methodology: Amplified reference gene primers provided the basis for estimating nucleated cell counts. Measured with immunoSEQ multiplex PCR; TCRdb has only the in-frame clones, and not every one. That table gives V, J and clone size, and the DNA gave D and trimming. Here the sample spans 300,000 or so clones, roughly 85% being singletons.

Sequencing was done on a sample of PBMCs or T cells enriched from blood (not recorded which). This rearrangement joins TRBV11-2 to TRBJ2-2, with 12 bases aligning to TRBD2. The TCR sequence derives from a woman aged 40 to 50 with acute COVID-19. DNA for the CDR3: TGTGCCAGCAGCCCGGGACTAGCGGGCACCGGGGAGCTGTTTTTT. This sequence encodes CASSPGLAGTGELFF.